This TCR beta chain was documented in a study of T-cell reconstitution after alpha-beta-depleted transplantation in children. This clonotype showed up many times. Unique molecular identifiers were used in preparing the TCRbeta library. TCRdb independently ran MiXCR on the PCR reads; one entry per CDR3 protein. The sample yields roughly 300,000 distinct CDR3 sequences, 9.9% seen once. The CDR3 spans 15 residues. V lost 3 bases and J lost 0, with 11 bases in between. Germline-derived CDR1 and CDR2 are SGHAT and FQDESV (reference sequence). The sample in question was PBMCs from the stem cell graft donor, obtained from the stem cell graft. The chain combines TRBV11-1 with TRBJ1-1, with D perhaps matching TRBD1 (5 bases). This TCR was sampled from a human donor who donated a stem cell graft to a child with SCID. The CDR3 is CASSFGRGMNTEAFF. The CDR3, as DNA: TGTGCCAGCAGCTTTGGGAGGGGAATGAACACTGAAGCTTTCTTT.